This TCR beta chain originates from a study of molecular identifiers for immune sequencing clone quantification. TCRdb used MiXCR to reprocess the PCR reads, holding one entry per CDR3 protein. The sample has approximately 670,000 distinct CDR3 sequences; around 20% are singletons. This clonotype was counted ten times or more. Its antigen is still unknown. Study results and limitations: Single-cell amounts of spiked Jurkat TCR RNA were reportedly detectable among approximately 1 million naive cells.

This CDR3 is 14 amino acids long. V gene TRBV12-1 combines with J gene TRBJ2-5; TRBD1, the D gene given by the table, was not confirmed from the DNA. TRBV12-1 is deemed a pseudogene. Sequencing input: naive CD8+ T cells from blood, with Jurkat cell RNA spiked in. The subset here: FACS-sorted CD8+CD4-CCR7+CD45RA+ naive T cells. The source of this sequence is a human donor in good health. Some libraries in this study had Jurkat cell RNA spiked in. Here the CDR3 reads CASSPVGGQETQYF. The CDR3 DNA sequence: TGTGCCAGCAGCCCCGTAGGGGGTCAAGAGACCCAGTACTTC.